A single T cell receptor (beta chain) is shown here with its context. Germline V gives CDR1 MNHEY, CDR2 SVGEGT. Deletions cut 2 bases from V and 9 bases from J, with 14 bases between. This CDR3 comprises 15 residues. Source study methods: Reference gene primer amplification gave estimated nucleated cell counts. Generated by immunoSEQ multiplex PCR, the TCRdb table keeps only in-frame clones and is missing some. From that table come the V and J calls and clone size; the DNA was used to work out D and trimming. This sample has approximately 240,000 clones, with roughly 90% found just once. This sample was taken from a study of blood T cell repertoires in COVID-19. Study-wide context: Material from acute and convalescent COVID-19 was sourced from the United States, Italy and Spain. The cDNA or gDNA used as material had been derived from T cells, B-cell-depleted T cells, or PBMCs.

Grouping used clinical history reported by participants in a survey and questionnaire. Sequenced sample: PBMCs or T cells enriched from blood (not recorded which). The chain employs TRBV6-2 or TRBV6-3 and TRBJ1-6, with TRBD1 as a possible D gene (5 bases). The clonotype originates from a woman between 25 and 40 years old with acute COVID-19. For the CDR3, the DNA is TGTGCCAGCAGTTACCTCCGGGACTGGGGTTCACCCCTCCACTTT. Residues: CASSYLRDWGSPLHF.